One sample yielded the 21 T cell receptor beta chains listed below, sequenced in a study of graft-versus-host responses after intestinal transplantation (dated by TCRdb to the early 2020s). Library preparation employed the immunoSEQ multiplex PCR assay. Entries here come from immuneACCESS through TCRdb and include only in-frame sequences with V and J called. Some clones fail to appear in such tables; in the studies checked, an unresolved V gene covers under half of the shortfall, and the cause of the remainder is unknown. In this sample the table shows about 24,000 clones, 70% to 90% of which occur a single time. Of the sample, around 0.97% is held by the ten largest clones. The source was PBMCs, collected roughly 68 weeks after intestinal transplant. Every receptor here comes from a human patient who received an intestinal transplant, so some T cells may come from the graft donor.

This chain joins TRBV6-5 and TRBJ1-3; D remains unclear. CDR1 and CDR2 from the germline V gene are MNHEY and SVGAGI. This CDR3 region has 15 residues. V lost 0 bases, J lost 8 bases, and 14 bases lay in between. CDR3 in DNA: TGTGCCAGCAGTTACTCTTGGGATTGGAGGGACACCATATATTTT. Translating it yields CASSYSWDWRDTIYF.

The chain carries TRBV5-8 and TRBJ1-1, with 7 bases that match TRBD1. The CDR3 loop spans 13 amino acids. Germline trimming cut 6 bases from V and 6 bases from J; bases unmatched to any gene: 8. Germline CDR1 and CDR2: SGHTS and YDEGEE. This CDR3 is CASTIYRGPEAFF. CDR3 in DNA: TGTGCCAGCACCATATACAGGGGACCTGAAGCTTTCTTT.

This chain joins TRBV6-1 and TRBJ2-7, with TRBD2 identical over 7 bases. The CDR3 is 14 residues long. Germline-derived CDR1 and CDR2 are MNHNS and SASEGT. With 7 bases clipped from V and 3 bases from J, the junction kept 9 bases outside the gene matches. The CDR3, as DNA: TGTGCCAGCACTGCAGGGAGGGTCTACTACGAGCAGTACTTC. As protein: CASTAGRVYYEQYF.

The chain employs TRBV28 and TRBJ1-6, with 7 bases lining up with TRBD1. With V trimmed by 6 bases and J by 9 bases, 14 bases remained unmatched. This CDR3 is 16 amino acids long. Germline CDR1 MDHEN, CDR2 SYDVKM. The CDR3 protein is CASRRLRGMRPSPLHF. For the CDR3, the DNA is TGTGCCAGCAGACGACTCAGGGGGATGAGACCTTCACCCCTCCACTTT. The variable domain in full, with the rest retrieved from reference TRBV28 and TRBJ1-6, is DVKVTQSSRYLVKRTGEKVFLECVQDMDHENMFWYRQDPGLGLRLIYFSYDVKMKEKGDIPEGYSVSREKKERFSLILESASTNQTSMYLCASRRLRGMRPSPLHFGNGTRLTVT.

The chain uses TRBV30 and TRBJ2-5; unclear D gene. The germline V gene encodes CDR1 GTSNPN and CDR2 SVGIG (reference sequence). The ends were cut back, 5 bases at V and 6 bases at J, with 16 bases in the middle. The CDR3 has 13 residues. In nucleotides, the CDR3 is TGTGCCTGGGCTACCTCCCCAGGCAAGACCCAGTACTTC. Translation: CAWATSPGKTQYF. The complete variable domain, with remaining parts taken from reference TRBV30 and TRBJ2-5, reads SQTIHQWPATLVQPVGSPLSLECTVEGTSNPNLYWYRQAAGRGLQLLFYSVGIGQISSEVPQNLSASRPQDRQFILSSKKLLLSDSGFYLCAWATSPGKTQYFGPGTRLLVL.

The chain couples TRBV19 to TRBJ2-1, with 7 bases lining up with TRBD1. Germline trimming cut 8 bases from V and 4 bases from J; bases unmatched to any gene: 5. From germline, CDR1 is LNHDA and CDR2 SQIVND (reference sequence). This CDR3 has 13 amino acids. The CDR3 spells CASGWTGYNEQFF. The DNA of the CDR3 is TGTGCCAGTGGGTGGACAGGATACAATGAGCAGTTCTTC.

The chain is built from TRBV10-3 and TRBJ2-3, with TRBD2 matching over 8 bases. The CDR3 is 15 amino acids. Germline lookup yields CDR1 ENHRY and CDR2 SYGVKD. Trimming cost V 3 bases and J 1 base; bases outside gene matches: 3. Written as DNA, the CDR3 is TGTGCCATCAGTGATCGGGAGGGTGGCACAGATACGCAGTATTTT. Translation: CAISDREGGTDTQYF.

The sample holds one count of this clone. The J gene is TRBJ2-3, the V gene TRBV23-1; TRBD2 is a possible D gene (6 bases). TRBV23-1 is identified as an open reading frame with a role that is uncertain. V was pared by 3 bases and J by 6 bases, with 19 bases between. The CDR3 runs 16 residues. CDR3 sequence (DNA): TGCGCCAGCAGTCACCAGCGGGCAACTGATGGGGATACGCAGTATTTT. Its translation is CASSHQRATDGDTQYF.

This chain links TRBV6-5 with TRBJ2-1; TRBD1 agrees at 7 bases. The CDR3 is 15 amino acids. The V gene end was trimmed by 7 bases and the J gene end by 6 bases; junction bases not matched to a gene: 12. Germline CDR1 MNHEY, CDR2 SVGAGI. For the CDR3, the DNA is TGTGCCAGCACCCTGGGACCGGGACAGAGCAATGAGCAGTTCTTC. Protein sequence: CASTLGPGQSNEQFF.

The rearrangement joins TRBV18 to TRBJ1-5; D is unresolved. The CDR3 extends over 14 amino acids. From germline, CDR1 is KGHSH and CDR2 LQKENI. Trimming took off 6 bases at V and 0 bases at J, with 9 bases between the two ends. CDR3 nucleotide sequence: TGTGCCAGCTCGGACGTATATAGCAATCAGCCCCAGCATTTT. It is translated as CASSDVYSNQPQHF. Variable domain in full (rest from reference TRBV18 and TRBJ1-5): NAGVMQNPRHLVRRRGQEARLRCSPMKGHSHVYWYRQLPEEGLKFMVYLQKENIIDESGMPKERFSAEFPKEGPSILRIQQVVRGDSAAYFCASSDVYSNQPQHFGDGTRLSIL.

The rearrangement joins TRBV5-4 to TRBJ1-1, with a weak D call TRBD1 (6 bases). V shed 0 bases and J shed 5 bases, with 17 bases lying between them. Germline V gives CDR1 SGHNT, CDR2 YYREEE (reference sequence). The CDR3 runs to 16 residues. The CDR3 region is CASSLAQGGPVTEAFF. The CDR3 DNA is TGTGCCAGCAGCTTGGCCCAAGGGGGGCCGGTGACTGAAGCTTTCTTT. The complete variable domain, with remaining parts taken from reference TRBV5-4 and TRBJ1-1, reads ETGVTQSPTHLIKTRGQQVTLRCSSQSGHNTVSWYQQALGQGPQFIFQYYREEENGRGNFPPRFSGLQFPNYSSELNVNALELDDSALYLCASSLAQGGPVTEAFFGQGTRLTVV.

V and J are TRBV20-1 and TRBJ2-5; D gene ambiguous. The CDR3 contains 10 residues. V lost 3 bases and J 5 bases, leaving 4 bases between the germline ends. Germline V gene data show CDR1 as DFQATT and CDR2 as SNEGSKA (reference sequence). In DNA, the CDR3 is TGCAGTGCTAGTCTGGAGACCCAGTACTTC. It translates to CSASLETQYF.

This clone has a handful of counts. The CDR3 nucleotides read TGTGCCAGCAGTTACAGGACAGGAGTCAATCAGCCCCAGCATTTT. It codes for CASSYRTGVNQPQHF. This sequence joins TRBV6-5 and TRBJ1-5, with 7 bases lining up with TRBD1. The CDR3 is 15 amino acids. The J segment lost 3 bases and the V segment lost 2 bases, leaving 4 bases of the junction unmatched. Germline CDR1 and CDR2: MNHEY and SVGAGI.

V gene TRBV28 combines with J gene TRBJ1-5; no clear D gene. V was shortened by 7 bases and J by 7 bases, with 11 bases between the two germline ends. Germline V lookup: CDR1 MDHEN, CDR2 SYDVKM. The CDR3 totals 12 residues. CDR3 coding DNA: TGTGCCAGCACCCTTTCTGGGCAGCCCCAGCATTTT. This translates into CASTLSGQPQHF. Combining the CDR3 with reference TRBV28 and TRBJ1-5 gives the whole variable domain DVKVTQSSRYLVKRTGEKVFLECVQDMDHENMFWYRQDPGLGLRLIYFSYDVKMKEKGDIPEGYSVSREKKERFSLILESASTNQTSMYLCASTLSGQPQHFGDGTRLSIL.

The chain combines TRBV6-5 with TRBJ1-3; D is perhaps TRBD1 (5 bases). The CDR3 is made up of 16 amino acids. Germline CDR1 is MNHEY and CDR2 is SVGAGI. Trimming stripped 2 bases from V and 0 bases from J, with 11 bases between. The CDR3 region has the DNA TGTGCCAGCAGTTACGGAGGGACGGCCTCTGGAAACACCATATATTTT. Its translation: CASSYGGTASGNTIYF.

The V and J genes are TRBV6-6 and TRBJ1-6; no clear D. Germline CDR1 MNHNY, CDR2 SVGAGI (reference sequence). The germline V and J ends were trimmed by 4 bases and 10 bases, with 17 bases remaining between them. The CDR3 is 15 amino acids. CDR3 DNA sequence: TGTGCCAGCAGTTGGGGAAACTTCGGGGAATCACCCCTCCACTTT. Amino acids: CASSWGNFGESPLHF.

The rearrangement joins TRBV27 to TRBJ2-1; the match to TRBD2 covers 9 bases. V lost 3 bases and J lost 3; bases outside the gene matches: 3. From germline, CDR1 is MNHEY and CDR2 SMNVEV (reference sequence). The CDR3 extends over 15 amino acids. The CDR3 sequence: CASSLKTSGYNEQFF. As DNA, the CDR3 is TGTGCCAGCAGTTTGAAGACTAGCGGCTACAATGAGCAGTTCTTC.

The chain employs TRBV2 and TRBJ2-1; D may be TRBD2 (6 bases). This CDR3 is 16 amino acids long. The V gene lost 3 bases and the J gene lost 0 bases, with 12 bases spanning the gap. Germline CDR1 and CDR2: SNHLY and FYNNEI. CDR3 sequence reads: CASSERGGPSYNEQFF. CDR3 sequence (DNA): TGTGCCAGCAGTGAGCGGGGCGGGCCCTCCTACAATGAGCAGTTCTTC.

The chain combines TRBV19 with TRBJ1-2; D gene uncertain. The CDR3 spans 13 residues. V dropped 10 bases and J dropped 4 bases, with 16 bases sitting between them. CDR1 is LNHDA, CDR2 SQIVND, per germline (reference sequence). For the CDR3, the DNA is TGTGCCACTGCCGAGGGCAGGTTCTATGGCTACACCTTC. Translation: CATAEGRFYGYTF.

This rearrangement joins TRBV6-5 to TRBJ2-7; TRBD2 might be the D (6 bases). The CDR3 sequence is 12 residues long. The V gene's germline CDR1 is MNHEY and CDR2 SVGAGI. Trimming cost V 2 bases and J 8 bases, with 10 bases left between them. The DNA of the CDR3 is TGTGCCAGCAGTTACGGACGGGGGAAGCAGTACTTC. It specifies CASSYGRGKQYF.

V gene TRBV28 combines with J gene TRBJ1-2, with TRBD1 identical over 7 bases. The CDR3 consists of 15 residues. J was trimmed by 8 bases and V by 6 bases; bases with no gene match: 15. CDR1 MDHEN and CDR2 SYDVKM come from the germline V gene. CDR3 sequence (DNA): TGTGCCAGCAGGCCACAGGGGTGGCCCCTCTACGGCTACACCTTC. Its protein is CASRPQGWPLYGYTF.